The rows below give T cell receptor beta chains drawn from one sample of a study of T cell responses to AZD1222 COVID-19 vaccine. Sequenced by immunoSEQ multiplex PCR; TCRdb stores in-frame clones only, minus some. The data show fewer than 150,000 clones, 80% to 95% seen once. This specimen was peripheral blood, taken on day 0 of AZD1222 vaccination. All receptors come from an adult in good health. The CDR3 runs from the conserved cysteine through the conserved F or W. Fields, in order: clone size, J gene, V gene, D gene, CDR3 DNA, CDR3 protein. A D gene is named only where the DNA matches it firmly. Where a row states a size, it is once, few, many or the class of an expanded clone; other rows omit it.

clone_size: NA
j_call: TRBJ1-2
v_call: TRBV28
d_call: TRBD1
cdr3_nt: TGTGCCAGCAGCGTCCTCACGGGACAGGGATTGAACTATGGCTACACCTTC
cdr3_aa: CASSVLTGQGLNYGYTF

clone_size: NA
j_call: TRBJ2-2
v_call: TRBV7-2
d_call: TRBD2
cdr3_nt: TGTGCCAGCACCCCCCGGAGCGGGAGAACCGGGGAGCTGTTTTTT
cdr3_aa: CASTPRSGRTGELFF

clone_size: NA
j_call: TRBJ2-7
v_call: TRBV30
d_call: NA
cdr3_nt: TGTGCCTGGAGTGTTGGGAGCTACGAGCAGTACTTC
cdr3_aa: CAWSVGSYEQYF

clone_size: NA
j_call: TRBJ1-1
v_call: TRBV5-1
d_call: NA
cdr3_nt: TGCGCCAGCAGCTTGGCCCCAGGGGACACTGAAGCTTTCTTT
cdr3_aa: CASSLAPGDTEAFF

clone_size: NA
j_call: TRBJ1-1
v_call: TRBV11-2
d_call: NA
cdr3_nt: TGTGCCAGCAGCTTAGGGAGGCCCGGCACTGAAGCTTTCTTT
cdr3_aa: CASSLGRPGTEAFF

clone_size: NA
j_call: TRBJ1-6
v_call: TRBV27
d_call: NA
cdr3_nt: TGTGCCAGCAGAAATACAGGGACGGGGTATAATTCACCCCTCCACTTT
cdr3_aa: CASRNTGTGYNSPLHF

clone_size: NA
j_call: TRBJ1-5
v_call: TRBV6-5
d_call: NA
cdr3_nt: TGTGCCAGTATCTGGGGAGGTAGCAATCAGCCCCAGCATTTT
cdr3_aa: CASIWGGSNQPQHF

clone_size: NA
j_call: TRBJ1-1
v_call: TRBV5-1
d_call: TRBD1
cdr3_nt: TGCGCCAGCAGCTTGGCCGGCAGGGGGGTTTTCACTGAAGCTTTCTTT
cdr3_aa: CASSLAGRGVFTEAFF

clone_size: NA
j_call: TRBJ2-1
v_call: TRBV9
d_call: NA
cdr3_nt: TGTGCCAGCAGCGCCGGGGGGGACAGGATCCGGAATGAGCAGTTCTTC
cdr3_aa: CASSAGGDRIRNEQFF

clone_size: NA
j_call: TRBJ2-5
v_call: TRBV7-2
d_call: NA
cdr3_nt: TGTGCCAGCAGCTTAGGGGGACGGACGAAAGAGACCCAGTACTTC
cdr3_aa: CASSLGGRTKETQYF

clone_size: NA
j_call: TRBJ1-2
v_call: TRBV11-2
d_call: NA
cdr3_nt: TGTGCCAGCAGCTCTCTCAGGGTTGCTGGCTACACCTTC
cdr3_aa: CASSSLRVAGYTF

clone_size: NA
j_call: TRBJ2-3
v_call: TRBV25-1
d_call: NA
cdr3_nt: TGTGCCAGCAGTGAATATGGGAGACAGGGCACAGATACGCAGTATTTT
cdr3_aa: CASSEYGRQGTDTQYF

clone_size: NA
j_call: TRBJ1-2
v_call: TRBV27
d_call: TRBD1
cdr3_nt: TGTGCCAGCAGTTCTTACAGGGGAGGCTATGGCTACACCTTC
cdr3_aa: CASSSYRGGYGYTF

clone_size: NA
j_call: TRBJ2-2
v_call: TRBV27
d_call: TRBD2
cdr3_nt: TGTGCCAGCAGACTCGTCGCTAGCGGGAGGCGGGTTAACACCGGGGAGCTGTTTTTT
cdr3_aa: CASRLVASGRRVNTGELFF

clone_size: NA
j_call: TRBJ2-7
v_call: TRBV28
d_call: TRBD1
cdr3_nt: TGTGCCAGCAGTCAACCCGGGACAGGGGGCTCCGAGCAGTACTTC
cdr3_aa: CASSQPGTGGSEQYF

clone_size: NA
j_call: TRBJ2-7
v_call: TRBV20-1
d_call: TRBD2
cdr3_nt: TGCAGTGCTAGTAGCTGGTCGGGAGGGCTCTACGAGCAGTACTTC
cdr3_aa: CSASSWSGGLYEQYF

clone_size: NA
j_call: TRBJ2-5
v_call: TRBV27
d_call: NA
cdr3_nt: TGTGCCAGCAGTTTATCTTTGGCCCCAGGGGAAGAGACCCAGTACTTC
cdr3_aa: CASSLSLAPGEETQYF

clone_size: NA
j_call: TRBJ1-5
v_call: TRBV28
d_call: TRBD1
cdr3_nt: TGTGCCAGCAGTTGGGGACAGGCTGGGGGGAGGGGGCAGCCCCAGCATTTT
cdr3_aa: CASSWGQAGGRGQPQHF

clone_size: NA
j_call: TRBJ2-3
v_call: TRBV7-6
d_call: TRBD1
cdr3_nt: TGTGCCAGCAGCGGCACGACAGGGGCGGGGACAGATACGCAGTATTTT
cdr3_aa: CASSGTTGAGTDTQYF

clone_size: NA
j_call: TRBJ1-1
v_call: TRBV6-1
d_call: NA
cdr3_nt: TGTGCCAGCAGTGAAACTTTTAACACTGAAGCTTTCTTT
cdr3_aa: CASSETFNTEAFF

clone_size: NA
j_call: TRBJ2-3
v_call: TRBV6-5
d_call: NA
cdr3_nt: TGTGCCAGCAGTTCGGAGAGGGGGAAAACAGATACGCAGTATTTT
cdr3_aa: CASSSERGKTDTQYF

clone_size: NA
j_call: TRBJ1-5
v_call: TRBV2
d_call: NA
cdr3_nt: TGTGCCAGCAGACAGTATAGCAATCAGCCCCAGCATTTT
cdr3_aa: CASRQYSNQPQHF

clone_size: NA
j_call: TRBJ1-5
v_call: TRBV11-1
d_call: NA
cdr3_nt: TGTGCCAGCAGCGAGAGCGGGGGGAGCGATCAGCCCCAGCATTTT
cdr3_aa: CASSESGGSDQPQHF

clone_size: NA
j_call: TRBJ1-6
v_call: TRBV7-9
d_call: TRBD1
cdr3_nt: TGTGCCAGCAGCTTAGCCCCGGGGCAGGGGGATGGCTCACCCCTCCACTTT
cdr3_aa: CASSLAPGQGDGSPLHF

clone_size: NA
j_call: TRBJ1-2
v_call: TRBV30
d_call: NA
cdr3_nt: TGTGCCTGGAGTGTACGGGGAGCCCTGACCTTC
cdr3_aa: CAWSVRGALTF

clone_size: NA
j_call: TRBJ2-5
v_call: TRBV5-1
d_call: TRBD2
cdr3_nt: TGCGCCAGCAGCTCACTAGCGGTAGAGACCCAGTACTTC
cdr3_aa: CASSSLAVETQYF

clone_size: NA
j_call: TRBJ1-6
v_call: TRBV7-2
d_call: TRBD1
cdr3_nt: TGTGCCAGCAGCGTGGACAGGGCACCTTCACCCCTCCACTTT
cdr3_aa: CASSVDRAPSPLHF

clone_size: NA
j_call: TRBJ1-2
v_call: TRBV20-1
d_call: NA
cdr3_nt: TGCAGTGCTAGTGGATACTATGGCTACACCTTC
cdr3_aa: CSASGYYGYTF

clone_size: NA
j_call: TRBJ2-1
v_call: TRBV11-3
d_call: TRBD2
cdr3_nt: TGTGCCAGCAGCTTAGGTAGCGGGGTATACAATGAGCAGTTCTTC
cdr3_aa: CASSLGSGVYNEQFF

clone_size: NA
j_call: TRBJ2-1
v_call: TRBV7-2
d_call: NA
cdr3_nt: TGTGCCAGCAGCCGTGCTGGCAGGGGCTACAATGAGCAGTTCTTC
cdr3_aa: CASSRAGRGYNEQFF

clone_size: NA
j_call: TRBJ1-2
v_call: TRBV10-3
d_call: NA
cdr3_nt: TGTGCCATCAGACCCGTGGGGGCGAACTATGGCTACACCTTC
cdr3_aa: CAIRPVGANYGYTF

clone_size: NA
j_call: TRBJ2-1
v_call: TRBV5-4
d_call: NA
cdr3_nt: TGTGCCAGCAGCGCCGGTCCCGGGACGCTCAACGGGGAGCAGTTCTTC
cdr3_aa: CASSAGPGTLNGEQFF

clone_size: few
j_call: TRBJ1-5
v_call: TRBV5-4
d_call: NA
cdr3_nt: TGTGCCAGCAGCTTGGCAGGTGCCCGTGGGTCCCAGCATTTT
cdr3_aa: CASSLAGARGSQHF

clone_size: few
j_call: TRBJ2-7
v_call: TRBV28
d_call: TRBD2
cdr3_nt: TGTGCCAGCAGTTTAACCCCCTGGGGGACTAGCGGGTCGTACGAGCAGTACTTC
cdr3_aa: CASSLTPWGTSGSYEQYF

clone_size: NA
j_call: TRBJ2-3
v_call: TRBV27
d_call: TRBD2
cdr3_nt: TGTGCCAGCAGTTTCCGGGAGGGCTACACAGATACGCAGTATTTT
cdr3_aa: CASSFREGYTDTQYF

clone_size: NA
j_call: TRBJ2-7
v_call: TRBV15
d_call: TRBD1
cdr3_nt: TGTGCCACCAGCATGAGGGGACAGGGTAGTCACTACGAGCAGTACTTC
cdr3_aa: CATSMRGQGSHYEQYF

clone_size: NA
j_call: TRBJ2-7
v_call: TRBV10-3
d_call: TRBD2
cdr3_nt: TGTGCCATCAGTGCGGGGAGTAGCGGGACCTACGAGCAGTACTTC
cdr3_aa: CAISAGSSGTYEQYF

clone_size: NA
j_call: TRBJ2-7
v_call: TRBV21-1
d_call: NA
cdr3_nt: TGTGCCAGCAGCCGGGACAGCCCTAAGTTCTACGAGCAGTACTTC
cdr3_aa: CASSRDSPKFYEQYF

clone_size: NA
j_call: TRBJ1-3
v_call: TRBV28
d_call: TRBD1
cdr3_nt: TGTGCCAGCAGTCCGCGGACAGGGCGGTCTGGAAACACCATATATTTT
cdr3_aa: CASSPRTGRSGNTIYF

clone_size: NA
j_call: TRBJ1-2
v_call: TRBV19
d_call: NA
cdr3_nt: TGTGCCAGTAGTATATTGGGCGGGGCGGCGTTTGGCTACACCTTC
cdr3_aa: CASSILGGAAFGYTF

clone_size: NA
j_call: TRBJ1-1
v_call: TRBV7-9
d_call: NA
cdr3_nt: TGTGCCAGCAGCCCCGATTGGGGTTCGCACACTGAAGCTTTCTTT
cdr3_aa: CASSPDWGSHTEAFF

clone_size: NA
j_call: TRBJ1-1
v_call: TRBV9
d_call: NA
cdr3_nt: TGTGCCAGCAGCCCAGTAAATGTTGACACTGAAGCTTTCTTT
cdr3_aa: CASSPVNVDTEAFF

clone_size: once
j_call: TRBJ2-1
v_call: TRBV27
d_call: NA
cdr3_nt: TGTGCCAGCAGTTTATCCGGCTCCTACAATGAGCAGTTCTTC
cdr3_aa: CASSLSGSYNEQFF

clone_size: NA
j_call: TRBJ1-2
v_call: TRBV19
d_call: TRBD1
cdr3_nt: TGTGCCACCCGGACAGGGGATGGCTACACCTTC
cdr3_aa: CATRTGDGYTF

clone_size: NA
j_call: TRBJ2-3
v_call: TRBV5-1
d_call: NA
cdr3_nt: TGCGCCAGCAGCTTGGCACAGGGAGGCACAGATACGCAGTATTTT
cdr3_aa: CASSLAQGGTDTQYF

clone_size: NA
j_call: TRBJ1-2
v_call: TRBV2
d_call: NA
cdr3_nt: TGTGCCAGCAGTGGGGGCAGGGGAATACTCTATGGCTACACCTTC
cdr3_aa: CASSGGRGILYGYTF

clone_size: NA
j_call: TRBJ1-2
v_call: TRBV6-5
d_call: NA
cdr3_nt: TGTGCCAGCAGGGAGCGGGGGAGGTATAGCTATGGCTACACCTTC
cdr3_aa: CASRERGRYSYGYTF

clone_size: NA
j_call: TRBJ1-3
v_call: TRBV5-6
d_call: TRBD1
cdr3_nt: TGTGCCAGCAGCTTGGCAACAGGGGGCCGAAACACCATATATTTT
cdr3_aa: CASSLATGGRNTIYF

clone_size: NA
j_call: TRBJ2-7
v_call: TRBV6-4
d_call: TRBD1
cdr3_nt: TGTGCCAGCAGTGAAGTGTGGGACAGGGGTGTTTACGAGCAGTACTTC
cdr3_aa: CASSEVWDRGVYEQYF

clone_size: NA
j_call: TRBJ1-3
v_call: TRBV28
d_call: NA
cdr3_nt: TGTGCCAGCAGTGTACCCGGGTCCTCACCTGGAAACACCATATATTTT
cdr3_aa: CASSVPGSSPGNTIYF

clone_size: NA
j_call: TRBJ2-7
v_call: TRBV7-7
d_call: NA
cdr3_nt: TGTGCCAGCAGCTTAGAACGGGCAGGGGCCTACGAGCAGTACTTC
cdr3_aa: CASSLERAGAYEQYF

clone_size: NA
j_call: TRBJ1-6
v_call: TRBV3-1/TRBV3-2
d_call: TRBD1
cdr3_nt: TGTGCCAGCAGCCAAGGACAGGGGGTTTCACCCCTCCACTTT
cdr3_aa: CASSQGQGVSPLHF

clone_size: NA
j_call: TRBJ1-1
v_call: TRBV4-1
d_call: NA
cdr3_nt: TGCGCCAGCAGCCAAGAAGAAGGGAGGACAGCGAACACTGAAGCTTTCTTT
cdr3_aa: CASSQEEGRTANTEAFF

clone_size: NA
j_call: TRBJ1-6
v_call: TRBV7-2
d_call: TRBD1
cdr3_nt: TGTGCCAGCAGCTTTACCGGGACAGTGAACAATTCACCCCTCCACTTT
cdr3_aa: CASSFTGTVNNSPLHF

clone_size: NA
j_call: TRBJ2-1
v_call: TRBV30
d_call: TRBD2
cdr3_nt: TGTGCCTGGATCGGAAGGGGCGGGAGGGATTACAATGAGCAGTTCTTC
cdr3_aa: CAWIGRGGRDYNEQFF